This entry lists 5 T cell receptor beta chains sequenced from one sample in a study of T cells after yellow fever vaccination. TCRdb itself ran the 5' RACE reads through MiXCR, one entry per CDR3 protein. This sample has under 300,000 distinct CDR3 sequences; 6% to 8% occur once, and the top ten carry about 0.95%. This sample comprised CD4+ T cells sorted from PBMCs, obtained on the day of the yellow fever booster vaccination. Receptors were obtained from a man aged 25 to 45 who received the YFV17D yellow fever vaccine.

This clonotype has a count of ten or more. The rearrangement joins TRBV29-1 to TRBJ2-1; D gene ambiguous. Germline CDR1 SQVTM, CDR2 ANQGSEA. Trimming left V 2 bases short and J 9 bases short, with 11 bases between. This CDR3 has 12 amino acids. The chain's CDR3 is CSVEPLVGEQFF. In nucleotides, the CDR3 is TGCAGCGTTGAACCTTTGGTAGGTGAGCAGTTCTTC.

This clonotype was detected a few times. This sequence joins TRBV20-1 and TRBJ1-5; D remains unclear. V was clipped by 2 bases and J by 4 bases, with 9 bases between them. Germline CDR1 and CDR2: DFQATT and SNEGSKA (reference sequence). This CDR3 spans 13 amino acids. CDR3 sequence: CSARSGLNQPQHF. In DNA form, the CDR3 reads TGCAGTGCTAGAAGCGGGTTAAATCAGCCCCAGCATTTT.

This clonotype has ten or more counts. The chain couples TRBV18 to TRBJ2-3, with D possibly being TRBD1 (6 bases). Trimming took off 0 bases at V and 2 bases at J, with 9 bases between the two ends. The germline V gene encodes CDR1 KGHSH and CDR2 LQKENI. The length of the CDR3 is 15 residues. The CDR3 DNA reads TGTGCCAGCTCACCACCGGCAGGGGTCACAGATACGCAGTATTTT. It codes for CASSPPAGVTDTQYF.

The chain links TRBV10-3 to TRBJ1-5, with TRBD1 matching 7 bases. The junction had 2 bases not matched to a gene; V was cut back by 5 bases and J by 1 base. The germline V gene encodes CDR1 ENHRY and CDR2 SYGVKD. The length of the CDR3 is 14 residues. CDR3 residues: CAISRDSSNQPQHF. The CDR3 DNA reads as TGTGCCATCAGTAGGGACAGCAGCAATCAGCCCCAGCATTTT.

This sequence joins TRBV6-5 and TRBJ1-4; no clear D. The CDR3 is 14 amino acids. Germline CDR1 and CDR2: MNHEY and SVGAGI. The ends were cut back, 4 bases at V and 7 bases at J, with 13 bases in the middle. The CDR3 protein is CASSSGLRGEKLFF. The DNA for the CDR3 is TGTGCCAGCAGTTCCGGCCTCCGGGGTGAAAAACTGTTTTTT.